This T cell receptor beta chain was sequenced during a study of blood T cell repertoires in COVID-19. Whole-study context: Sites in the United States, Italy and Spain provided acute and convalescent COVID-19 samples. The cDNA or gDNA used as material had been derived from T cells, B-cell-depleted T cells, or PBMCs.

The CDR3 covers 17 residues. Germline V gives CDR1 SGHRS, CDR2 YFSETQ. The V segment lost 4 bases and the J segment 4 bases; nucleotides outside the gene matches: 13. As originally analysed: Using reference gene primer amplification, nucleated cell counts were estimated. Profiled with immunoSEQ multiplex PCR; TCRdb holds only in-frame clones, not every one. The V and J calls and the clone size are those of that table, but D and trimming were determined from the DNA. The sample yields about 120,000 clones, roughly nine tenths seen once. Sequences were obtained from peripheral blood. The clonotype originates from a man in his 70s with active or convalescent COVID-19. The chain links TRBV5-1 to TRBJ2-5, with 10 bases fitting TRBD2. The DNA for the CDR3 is TGCGCCAGCAGCCCCAGAGGGGACAGCGGGAGGGCAGAGACCCAGTACTTC. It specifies CASSPRGDSGRAETQYF.